The 18 T cell receptor beta chains given below trace back to one sample, sequenced in a study of cytomegalovirus exposure and HLA in healthy donors. PCR involved 60 Vbeta and 13 Jbeta primers. The table came from immunoSEQ multiplex PCR; TCRdb's copy has only in-frame clones and leaves some out. The table has 150,000 to 200,000 clones, 80% to 85% seen once; the top ten hold 0.25% to 0.3%. The sample taken for sequencing was PBMCs. The receptors here all came from a boy between 10 and 17 years old in good health and CMV-seronegative.

The rearrangement joins TRBV28 to TRBJ1-2; D is ambiguous. This CDR3 comprises 15 residues. Trimming took 6 bases from V and 5 from J, leaving 19 bases between them. The germline V gene encodes CDR1 MDHEN and CDR2 SYDVKM. CDR3 amino acids: CASSPTMRVAYGYTF. For the CDR3, the DNA is TGTGCCAGCAGCCCTACAATGAGGGTCGCATATGGCTACACCTTC.

The chain joins TRBV4-3 to TRBJ2-3, with 7 bases matching TRBD2. Germline CDR1 is LGHNA and CDR2 is YSLEER. CDR3 length: 15 residues. J gave up 8 bases and V 0 bases, and 8 bases lay outside the gene matches. In DNA, the CDR3 is TGCGCCAGCAGCCAAGAACCCCTAGCGGTTAGTACGCAGTATTTT. Its protein is CASSQEPLAVSTQYF.

This chain connects TRBV6-5 to TRBJ1-2; weak D call: TRBD1 (5 bases). The CDR3 consists of 15 residues. V lost 4 bases and J 4 bases, leaving 16 bases between the germline ends. Germline CDR1 and CDR2: MNHEY and SVGAGI. Here the CDR3 DNA reads TGTGCCAGCAGTTTTTCCGGACCCCAGGGCTATGGCTACACCTTC. It codes for CASSFSGPQGYGYTF.

This clone has just a few counts. This chain connects TRBV21-1 to TRBJ2-1; the table's D call of TRBD1 was not tested on the DNA. TRBV21-1 is a known pseudogene. The CDR3 loop spans 20 amino acids. CDR3 nucleotides: TGTGCCAGCAACAGCAATGACCGAGACAGGGTCTTGAGCTCCTACAATGAGCAGTTCTTC. It yields the protein CASNSNDRDRVLSSYNEQFF.

The chain couples TRBV9 to TRBJ1-6, with 9 bases lining up with TRBD1. The CDR3 loop spans 14 amino acids. V dropped 3 bases and J dropped 10; count of bases not matched to a gene: 5. Germline CDR1 SGDLS, CDR2 YYNGEE. CDR3 DNA sequence: TGTGCCAGCAGCGCCGGGACAGGGACCTCACCCCTCCACTTT. This gives the protein CASSAGTGTSPLHF.

V is TRBV28 and J is TRBJ2-2; tentatively, D is TRBD1 (6 bases). The CDR3 loop spans 15 amino acids. V was pared by 8 bases and J by 2 bases, with 15 bases between. Germline loops: CDR1 MDHEN, CDR2 SYDVKM. Here the CDR3 reads CASGPGTRNTGELFF. The CDR3 coding sequence is TGTGCCAGCGGACCCGGGACAAGAAACACCGGGGAGCTGTTTTTT. The full variable domain, its missing parts supplied by reference TRBV28 and TRBJ2-2, is DVKVTQSSRYLVKRTGEKVFLECVQDMDHENMFWYRQDPGLGLRLIYFSYDVKMKEKGDIPEGYSVSREKKERFSLILESASTNQTSMYLCASGPGTRNTGELFFGEGSRLTVL.

The CDR3 DNA reads TGTGCCACCAGCAGAGATCCCGGGATGGCGGTTGGGGACACCATATATTTT. It translates to CATSRDPGMAVGDTIYF. The chain carries TRBV15 and TRBJ1-3; D is unresolved. CDR1 and CDR2 (germline): LNHNV, YYDKDF (reference sequence). V was pared by 0 bases and J by 8 bases, with 20 bases between. This CDR3 comprises 17 residues. The full variable domain, with the rest looked up from reference TRBV15 and TRBJ1-3, is DAMVIQNPRYQVTQFGKPVTLSCSQTLNHNVMYWYQQKSSQAPKLLFHYYDKDFNNEADTPDNFQSRRPNTSFCFLDIRSPGLGDTAMYLCATSRDPGMAVGDTIYFGEGSWLTVV.

CDR3: CASSEVGRFYEQYF. The CDR3 DNA sequence: TGTGCCAGCAGTGAGGTCGGGAGATTTTACGAGCAGTACTTC. The genes are TRBV25-1 and TRBJ2-5; tentative D call: TRBD2 (6 bases). The DNA end favors TRBJ2-7, so the J call may be wrong. CDR3 size: 14 residues. The germline CDR1 and CDR2 sequences are MGHDK and SYGVNS.

The rearrangement uses TRBV5-4 and TRBJ2-5; maybe TRBD2 (5 bases). Trimming removed 0 bases from V and 5 bases from J, with 8 bases in between. Germline V gives CDR1 SGHNT, CDR2 YYREEE (reference sequence). The CDR3 spans 13 residues. Here the CDR3 DNA reads TGTGCCAGCAGCTTGGCGGGCGGGGAGACCCAGTACTTC. Translation: CASSLAGGETQYF.

This rearrangement joins TRBV7-3 to TRBJ2-7; D unclear. The CDR3 extends over 15 amino acids. Deletions cut 2 bases from V and 3 bases from J, with 14 bases between. CDR1 is SGHTA and CDR2 is FQGTGA in the germline V gene. Here the CDR3 reads CASSLEAGVFYEQYF. The DNA for the CDR3 is TGTGCCAGCAGCTTAGAGGCCGGTGTATTCTACGAGCAGTACTTC.

This chain links TRBV5-1 with TRBJ2-7; D might be TRBD1 (5 bases). This CDR3 is built from 18 residues. Trimming cost V 6 bases and J 3 bases, with 28 bases left between them. Looked up from germline, CDR1 is SGHRS and CDR2 is YFSETQ. The CDR3 coding sequence is TGCGCCAGCACCCCCTCGTCGCTTCCAGGGTTAGTTTTCTACGAGCAGTACTTC. It encodes CASTPSSLPGLVFYEQYF.

The chain couples TRBV6-6 to TRBJ2-7; D might be TRBD1 (6 bases). The germline V and J ends were trimmed by 6 bases and 11 bases, with 14 bases remaining between them. This CDR3 comprises 11 residues. Germline V lookup: CDR1 MNHNY, CDR2 SVGAGI (reference sequence). The CDR3 reads CASSPQGTEYF. The DNA for the CDR3 is TGTGCCAGCAGCCCACAGGGTACGGAGTACTTC.

V and J are TRBV15 and TRBJ2-1; the D gene is possibly TRBD2 (6 bases). Trimming cost V 9 bases and J 4 bases, with 16 bases left between them. This CDR3 comprises 14 residues. The germline V gene encodes CDR1 LNHNV and CDR2 YYDKDF (reference sequence). The DNA of the CDR3 is TGTGCCACGGGAGGAGTAAATCATTACAATGAGCAGTTCTTC. It translates to CATGGVNHYNEQFF.

This CDR3 is CASSGTSGGAETQYF. The CDR3 coding sequence is TGTGCCAGCAGCGGGACTAGCGGGGGGGCGGAGACCCAGTACTTC. This chain joins TRBV9 and TRBJ2-5, with 15 bases matching TRBD2. Germline V lookup: CDR1 SGDLS, CDR2 YYNGEE. The CDR3 extends over 15 amino acids. The junction had 2 bases not matched to a gene; V was cut back by 3 bases and J by 5 bases.

The CDR3 loop is CASSQDLGTVNQPQHF. The CDR3 bases are TGCGCCAGCAGCCAAGATTTGGGGACAGTCAATCAGCCCCAGCATTTT. The chain links TRBV4-3 to TRBJ1-5; the match to TRBD1 covers 7 bases. In germline, CDR1 is LGHNA, CDR2 YSLEER. The V gene end was trimmed by 0 bases and the J gene end by 3 bases; junction bases not matched to a gene: 5. This CDR3 region has 16 residues.

V and J are TRBV6-5 and TRBJ2-5, with 11 bases identical to TRBD2. Germline V lookup: CDR1 MNHEY, CDR2 SVGAGI. The CDR3 length is 15 residues. Trimming at V came to 7 bases and at J to 4 bases, leaving 8 bases not matched to a gene. The CDR3 DNA reads as TGTGCCAGCAAATATAGCGGGAGGGAGGGAGAGACCCAGTACTTC. It is translated as CASKYSGREGETQYF.

The chain recombines TRBV6-5 with TRBJ1-2; D remains ambiguous. Deletions cut 0 bases from V and 2 bases from J, with 10 bases between. The germline V gene encodes CDR1 MNHEY and CDR2 SVGAGI. The CDR3 covers 15 residues. Written as DNA, the CDR3 is TGTGCCAGCAGTTACTCGGCGGGAGAGAACTATGGCTACACCTTC. The encoded protein is CASSYSAGENYGYTF.

There are a few counts of this clone. In the same sample, other DNA sequences code for this CDR3. This chain connects TRBV27 to TRBJ1-5; D might be TRBD1 (6 bases). The germline V and J ends were trimmed by 2 bases and 7 bases, with 9 bases remaining between them. The V gene's germline CDR1 is MNHEY and CDR2 SMNVEV (reference sequence). The CDR3 has 13 residues. Here the CDR3 reads CASSLGGAQPQHF. The CDR3 DNA sequence: TGTGCCAGCAGTTTAGGGGGCGCCCAGCCCCAGCATTTT.